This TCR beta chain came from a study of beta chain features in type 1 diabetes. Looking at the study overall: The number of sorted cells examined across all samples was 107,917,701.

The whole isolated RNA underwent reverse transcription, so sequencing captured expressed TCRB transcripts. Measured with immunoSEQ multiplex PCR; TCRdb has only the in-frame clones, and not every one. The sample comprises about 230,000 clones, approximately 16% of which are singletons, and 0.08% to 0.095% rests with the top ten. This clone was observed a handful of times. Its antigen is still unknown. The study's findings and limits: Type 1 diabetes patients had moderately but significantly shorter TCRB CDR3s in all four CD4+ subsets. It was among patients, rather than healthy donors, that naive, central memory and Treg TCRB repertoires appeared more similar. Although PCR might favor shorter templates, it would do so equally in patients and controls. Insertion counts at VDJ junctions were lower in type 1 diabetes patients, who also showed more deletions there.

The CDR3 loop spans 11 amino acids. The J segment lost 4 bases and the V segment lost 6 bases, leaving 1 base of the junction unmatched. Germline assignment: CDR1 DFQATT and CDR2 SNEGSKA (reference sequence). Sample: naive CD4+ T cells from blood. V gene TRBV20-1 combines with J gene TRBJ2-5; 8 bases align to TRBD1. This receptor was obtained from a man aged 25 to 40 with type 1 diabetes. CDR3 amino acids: CSAGQGETQYF. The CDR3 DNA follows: TGCAGTGCCGGACAGGGAGAGACCCAGTACTTC.